This T cell receptor (beta chain) was observed in a study of CD8+ T cells in alopecia areata. Isolated RNA was reverse transcribed into cDNA used as the sequencing template. Sequencing used immunoSEQ multiplex PCR; TCRdb keeps in-frame clones, though not all of them. The sample records some 160,000 clones, less than 70% being singletons. The CDR3 totals 17 residues. V shed 0 bases, J shed 1 base, and the junction held 6 bases outside the gene matches. Germline V gene data show CDR1 as MGHRA and CDR2 as YSYEKL. Specified treatment: oral pan-JAK inhibitor, 5-10 mg twice daily. This chain uses TRBV4-1 with TRBJ2-4; 7 bases are a match to TRBD1. The receptor's source is a human donor with alopecia areata. The sequencing used CD4+ T cells sorted from blood, collected at week 4, from a patient treated with tofacitinib. The CDR3 DNA reads TGCGCCAGCAGCCAAGAAGCACAGGGACAGGCCAAAAACATTCAGTACTTC. Protein sequence: CASSQEAQGQAKNIQYF.